The 20 T cell receptor beta chains in this list originate from one sample, sequenced in a study of blood T cell repertoires in COVID-19. Only in-frame clones appear in the TCRdb table, and some are missing; sequencing was by immunoSEQ multiplex PCR. The table shows about 240,000 clones, with roughly nine tenths occurring only once. Sequenced: peripheral blood. These receptors originate from a man between 60 and 75 years old with acute or convalescent COVID-19.

As regards this clone: This same CDR3 is encoded by further DNA sequences in the sample. The chain couples TRBV6-1 to TRBJ2-3, with TRBD1 matching 9 bases. With 3 bases clipped from V and 3 bases from J, the junction kept 4 bases outside the gene matches. Germline-derived CDR1 and CDR2 are MNHNS and SASEGT. The CDR3 length is 15 residues. The CDR3 sequence: CASSEGTGITDTQYF. For the CDR3, the DNA is TGTGCCAGCAGTGAGGGGACAGGGATTACAGATACGCAGTATTTT.

This clone appeared once. V gene TRBV27 combines with J gene TRBJ2-3, with D maybe TRBD2 (6 bases). This CDR3 contains 14 residues. V was pared by 6 bases and J by 8 bases, with 18 bases between. Germline V gene data show CDR1 as MNHEY and CDR2 as SMNVEV (reference sequence). CDR3 sequence reads: CASSPPTSSRTQYF. The DNA of the CDR3 is TGTGCCAGCAGCCCCCCTACTAGCTCCCGTACGCAGTATTTT.

J is TRBJ1-5 and V is TRBV4-2; 8 nucleotides align to TRBD1. The ends lost 1 base at V and 1 base at J; junction bases unmatched: 3. Germline CDR1 LGHNA, CDR2 YNFKEQ. The CDR3 covers 16 residues. CDR3 residues: CASSQAGGRSNQPQHF. The CDR3 DNA is TGTGCCAGCAGCCAAGCAGGGGGCCGAAGCAATCAGCCCCAGCATTTT.

This clone has a handful of counts. Other DNA sequences within the sample encode an identical CDR3. The chain employs TRBV6-1 and TRBJ2-1, with 7 bases identical to TRBD2. CDR3 length: 16 amino acids. With 3 bases clipped from V and 0 bases from J, the junction kept 5 bases outside the gene matches. Looked up from germline, CDR1 is MNHNS and CDR2 is SASEGT. The DNA of the CDR3 is TGTGCCAGCAGTGATTCCGGGAGGCCCTCCTACAATGAGCAGTTCTTC. This gives the protein CASSDSGRPSYNEQFF.

Only a few counts were recorded for this clone. This chain uses TRBV7-2 with TRBJ2-7, with 8 bases lining up with TRBD2. There are 15 residues in the CDR3. The germline gives CDR1 SGHTA, CDR2 FQGNSA. V shed 4 bases, J shed 2 bases, and the junction held 7 bases outside the gene matches. This CDR3 reads CASSSTSGGAYEQYF. For the CDR3, the DNA is TGTGCCAGCAGCTCGACGAGCGGGGGAGCCTACGAGCAGTACTTC.

The chain carries TRBV4-3 and TRBJ1-4; possible D gene TRBD1, 6 bases. V shed 1 base and J shed 3 bases, with 9 bases lying between them. CDR3 length equals 15 residues. Germline lookup yields CDR1 LGHNA and CDR2 YSLEER. The chain's CDR3 is CASSQAGAANEKLFF. CDR3 in DNA: TGCGCCAGCAGCCAAGCAGGGGCGGCTAATGAAAAACTGTTTTTT.

This rearrangement joins TRBV19 to TRBJ2-7, with TRBD1 matching over 9 bases. The J segment lost 3 bases and the V segment lost 2 bases, leaving 2 bases of the junction unmatched. The germline CDR1 and CDR2 sequences are LNHDA and SQIVND (reference sequence). This CDR3 is built from 14 residues. The CDR3 DNA follows: TGTGCCAGTAGTATAATGGGACAGGGCTACGAGCAGTACTTC. It encodes CASSIMGQGYEQYF.

The chain couples TRBV29-1 to TRBJ1-2, with D perhaps matching TRBD1 (5 bases). The CDR3 has 13 amino acids. Germline CDR1 reads SQVTM; CDR2 reads ANQGSEA. Deletions cut 3 bases from V and 5 bases from J, with 13 bases between. The CDR3 region is CSVEVGQGYGYTF. CDR3 DNA sequence: TGCAGCGTTGAGGTCGGGCAGGGATATGGCTACACCTTC.

The chain has TRBV28 and TRBJ2-7, with TRBD1 as a possible D gene (5 bases). Germline V gives CDR1 MDHEN, CDR2 SYDVKM. Trimming removed 3 bases at V and 2 bases at J, with 8 bases between. The CDR3 has 13 residues. CDR3 region: CASSLLGAYEQYF. The CDR3 DNA reads TGTGCCAGCAGTTTGTTAGGGGCCTACGAGCAGTACTTC.

The genes are TRBV4-1 and TRBJ1-2, with 9 bases lining up with TRBD1. The CDR3 runs 15 residues. After removal of 0 bases from V and 7 bases from J, the junction contained 6 bases not matched to a gene. Germline V gene data show CDR1 as MGHRA and CDR2 as YSYEKL. For the CDR3, the DNA is TGCGCCAGCAGCCAAGACTGGACAGGGGCGCGTGGCTACACCTTC. Protein: CASSQDWTGARGYTF.

V usage is TRBV19 and J usage is TRBJ2-5; unclear D gene. The CDR3 contains 13 residues. Germline assignment: CDR1 LNHDA and CDR2 SQIVND (reference sequence). The V end was cut by 3 bases, the J end by 5 bases, with 10 bases between. CDR3 sequence reads: CASSISLLETQYF. Written as DNA, the CDR3 is TGTGCCAGTAGTATCTCGTTATTGGAGACCCAGTACTTC.

The CDR3: CASSLSGTEREGYTF. The CDR3 DNA is TGTGCCAGCAGCCTATCCGGGACAGAGCGTGAAGGCTACACCTTC. This chain uses TRBV14 with TRBJ1-2; 7 nucleotides align to TRBD1. This CDR3 comprises 15 residues. V lost 4 bases and J lost 8; bases outside the gene matches: 13. Germline V gene sequence: CDR1 SGHDN, CDR2 FVKESK.

The chain employs TRBV5-1 and TRBJ2-5; the D gene is possibly TRBD2 (6 bases). CDR3 length: 15 amino acids. Trimming pared 0 bases from V and 2 bases from J, leaving 11 bases between. Germline-derived CDR1 and CDR2 are SGHRS and YFSETQ. The CDR3 DNA reads as TGCGCCAGCAGCTTGGAGGCTAGCGAACAAGAGACCCAGTACTTC. Its protein product is CASSLEASEQETQYF.

V and J are TRBV27 and TRBJ2-3; 12 bases agree with TRBD1. J gave up 4 bases and V 2 bases, and 13 bases lay outside the gene matches. The CDR3 extends over 19 amino acids. The germline V gene has CDR1 MNHEY and CDR2 SMNVEV (reference sequence). This CDR3 is CASSLGGWAGTGGADTQYF. CDR3 sequence (DNA): TGTGCCAGCAGTTTAGGTGGATGGGCGGGGACAGGGGGCGCAGATACGCAGTATTTT.

CDR3 nucleotides: TGTGCCAGCTCACCTTATGGGGACACCAAGTACTTC. This codes for CASSPYGDTKYF. The chain is built from TRBV18 and TRBJ2-7; D is possibly TRBD1 (6 bases). V lost 3 bases and J lost 11, with 14 bases in between. This CDR3 region has 12 residues. Germline values: CDR1 KGHSH, CDR2 LQKENI.

A note on this clone: Relative to the germline gene, one junction end is altered; a read error may explain this. V and J are TRBV28 and TRBJ1-2; D uncertain. This CDR3 is built from 16 residues. Germline V CDR1 and CDR2: MDHEN, SYDVKM. The DNA for the CDR3 is TGTGCCAGCACCGTTCTCCCCGGGGAGCCGAGTTATGACTACACCTTC. It codes for CASTVLPGEPSYDYTF.

V gene TRBV7-9 combines with J gene TRBJ2-7; 7 bases fit TRBD2. Trimming at V came to 3 bases and at J to 2 bases, leaving 4 bases not matched to a gene. The CDR3 consists of 14 residues. CDR1 and CDR2 from the germline V gene are SEHNR and FQNEAQ (reference sequence). Written as DNA, the CDR3 is TGTGCCAGCAGCTTCGGGACTATTACCTACGAGCAGTACTTC. Translating gives CASSFGTITYEQYF. The variable domain in full, with the rest retrieved from reference TRBV7-9 and TRBJ2-7, is DTGVSQNPRHKITKRGQNVTFRCDPISEHNRLYWYRQTLGQGPEFLTYFQNEAQLEKSRLLSDRFSAERPKGSFSTLEIQRTEQGDSAMYLCASSFGTITYEQYFGPGTRLTVT.

The rearrangement uses TRBV4-3 and TRBJ1-6; D gene uncertain. This CDR3 has 15 amino acids. CDR1 and CDR2 from the germline V gene are LGHNA and YSLEER. V shed 0 bases and J shed 7 bases, with 10 bases lying between them. This CDR3 reads CASSQERGWNSPLHF. CDR3 nucleotide sequence: TGCGCCAGCAGCCAAGAAAGAGGCTGGAATTCACCCCTCCACTTT.

The chain has TRBV4-2 and TRBJ2-1, with D possibly TRBD2 on 6 matching bases. V was clipped by 1 base and J by 8 bases, with 12 bases between them. The CDR3 is 14 amino acids. Germline V gene lookup returns CDR1 LGHNA and CDR2 YNFKEQ. CDR3 DNA sequence: TGTGCCAGCAGCCAAGCGGGAGCGGCGCATGAGCAGTTCTTC. Its translation is CASSQAGAAHEQFF.

The chain's CDR3 is CASSLSRNQPQHF. Here the CDR3 DNA reads TGTGCCAGCAGCTTATCCCGGAATCAGCCCCAGCATTTT. This chain joins TRBV7-2 and TRBJ1-5; D unclear. With 2 bases removed from V and 4 bases from J, the gap between germline ends came to 6 bases. The CDR3 totals 13 residues. The germline V gene encodes CDR1 SGHTA and CDR2 FQGNSA. Using reference TRBV7-2 and TRBJ1-5 for the parts outside the CDR3, the full variable domain is GAGVSQSPSNKVTEKGKDVELRCDPISGHTALYWYRQSLGQGLEFLIYFQGNSAPDKSGLPSDRFSAERTGGSVSTLTIQRTQQEDSAVYLCASSLSRNQPQHFGDGTRLSIL.